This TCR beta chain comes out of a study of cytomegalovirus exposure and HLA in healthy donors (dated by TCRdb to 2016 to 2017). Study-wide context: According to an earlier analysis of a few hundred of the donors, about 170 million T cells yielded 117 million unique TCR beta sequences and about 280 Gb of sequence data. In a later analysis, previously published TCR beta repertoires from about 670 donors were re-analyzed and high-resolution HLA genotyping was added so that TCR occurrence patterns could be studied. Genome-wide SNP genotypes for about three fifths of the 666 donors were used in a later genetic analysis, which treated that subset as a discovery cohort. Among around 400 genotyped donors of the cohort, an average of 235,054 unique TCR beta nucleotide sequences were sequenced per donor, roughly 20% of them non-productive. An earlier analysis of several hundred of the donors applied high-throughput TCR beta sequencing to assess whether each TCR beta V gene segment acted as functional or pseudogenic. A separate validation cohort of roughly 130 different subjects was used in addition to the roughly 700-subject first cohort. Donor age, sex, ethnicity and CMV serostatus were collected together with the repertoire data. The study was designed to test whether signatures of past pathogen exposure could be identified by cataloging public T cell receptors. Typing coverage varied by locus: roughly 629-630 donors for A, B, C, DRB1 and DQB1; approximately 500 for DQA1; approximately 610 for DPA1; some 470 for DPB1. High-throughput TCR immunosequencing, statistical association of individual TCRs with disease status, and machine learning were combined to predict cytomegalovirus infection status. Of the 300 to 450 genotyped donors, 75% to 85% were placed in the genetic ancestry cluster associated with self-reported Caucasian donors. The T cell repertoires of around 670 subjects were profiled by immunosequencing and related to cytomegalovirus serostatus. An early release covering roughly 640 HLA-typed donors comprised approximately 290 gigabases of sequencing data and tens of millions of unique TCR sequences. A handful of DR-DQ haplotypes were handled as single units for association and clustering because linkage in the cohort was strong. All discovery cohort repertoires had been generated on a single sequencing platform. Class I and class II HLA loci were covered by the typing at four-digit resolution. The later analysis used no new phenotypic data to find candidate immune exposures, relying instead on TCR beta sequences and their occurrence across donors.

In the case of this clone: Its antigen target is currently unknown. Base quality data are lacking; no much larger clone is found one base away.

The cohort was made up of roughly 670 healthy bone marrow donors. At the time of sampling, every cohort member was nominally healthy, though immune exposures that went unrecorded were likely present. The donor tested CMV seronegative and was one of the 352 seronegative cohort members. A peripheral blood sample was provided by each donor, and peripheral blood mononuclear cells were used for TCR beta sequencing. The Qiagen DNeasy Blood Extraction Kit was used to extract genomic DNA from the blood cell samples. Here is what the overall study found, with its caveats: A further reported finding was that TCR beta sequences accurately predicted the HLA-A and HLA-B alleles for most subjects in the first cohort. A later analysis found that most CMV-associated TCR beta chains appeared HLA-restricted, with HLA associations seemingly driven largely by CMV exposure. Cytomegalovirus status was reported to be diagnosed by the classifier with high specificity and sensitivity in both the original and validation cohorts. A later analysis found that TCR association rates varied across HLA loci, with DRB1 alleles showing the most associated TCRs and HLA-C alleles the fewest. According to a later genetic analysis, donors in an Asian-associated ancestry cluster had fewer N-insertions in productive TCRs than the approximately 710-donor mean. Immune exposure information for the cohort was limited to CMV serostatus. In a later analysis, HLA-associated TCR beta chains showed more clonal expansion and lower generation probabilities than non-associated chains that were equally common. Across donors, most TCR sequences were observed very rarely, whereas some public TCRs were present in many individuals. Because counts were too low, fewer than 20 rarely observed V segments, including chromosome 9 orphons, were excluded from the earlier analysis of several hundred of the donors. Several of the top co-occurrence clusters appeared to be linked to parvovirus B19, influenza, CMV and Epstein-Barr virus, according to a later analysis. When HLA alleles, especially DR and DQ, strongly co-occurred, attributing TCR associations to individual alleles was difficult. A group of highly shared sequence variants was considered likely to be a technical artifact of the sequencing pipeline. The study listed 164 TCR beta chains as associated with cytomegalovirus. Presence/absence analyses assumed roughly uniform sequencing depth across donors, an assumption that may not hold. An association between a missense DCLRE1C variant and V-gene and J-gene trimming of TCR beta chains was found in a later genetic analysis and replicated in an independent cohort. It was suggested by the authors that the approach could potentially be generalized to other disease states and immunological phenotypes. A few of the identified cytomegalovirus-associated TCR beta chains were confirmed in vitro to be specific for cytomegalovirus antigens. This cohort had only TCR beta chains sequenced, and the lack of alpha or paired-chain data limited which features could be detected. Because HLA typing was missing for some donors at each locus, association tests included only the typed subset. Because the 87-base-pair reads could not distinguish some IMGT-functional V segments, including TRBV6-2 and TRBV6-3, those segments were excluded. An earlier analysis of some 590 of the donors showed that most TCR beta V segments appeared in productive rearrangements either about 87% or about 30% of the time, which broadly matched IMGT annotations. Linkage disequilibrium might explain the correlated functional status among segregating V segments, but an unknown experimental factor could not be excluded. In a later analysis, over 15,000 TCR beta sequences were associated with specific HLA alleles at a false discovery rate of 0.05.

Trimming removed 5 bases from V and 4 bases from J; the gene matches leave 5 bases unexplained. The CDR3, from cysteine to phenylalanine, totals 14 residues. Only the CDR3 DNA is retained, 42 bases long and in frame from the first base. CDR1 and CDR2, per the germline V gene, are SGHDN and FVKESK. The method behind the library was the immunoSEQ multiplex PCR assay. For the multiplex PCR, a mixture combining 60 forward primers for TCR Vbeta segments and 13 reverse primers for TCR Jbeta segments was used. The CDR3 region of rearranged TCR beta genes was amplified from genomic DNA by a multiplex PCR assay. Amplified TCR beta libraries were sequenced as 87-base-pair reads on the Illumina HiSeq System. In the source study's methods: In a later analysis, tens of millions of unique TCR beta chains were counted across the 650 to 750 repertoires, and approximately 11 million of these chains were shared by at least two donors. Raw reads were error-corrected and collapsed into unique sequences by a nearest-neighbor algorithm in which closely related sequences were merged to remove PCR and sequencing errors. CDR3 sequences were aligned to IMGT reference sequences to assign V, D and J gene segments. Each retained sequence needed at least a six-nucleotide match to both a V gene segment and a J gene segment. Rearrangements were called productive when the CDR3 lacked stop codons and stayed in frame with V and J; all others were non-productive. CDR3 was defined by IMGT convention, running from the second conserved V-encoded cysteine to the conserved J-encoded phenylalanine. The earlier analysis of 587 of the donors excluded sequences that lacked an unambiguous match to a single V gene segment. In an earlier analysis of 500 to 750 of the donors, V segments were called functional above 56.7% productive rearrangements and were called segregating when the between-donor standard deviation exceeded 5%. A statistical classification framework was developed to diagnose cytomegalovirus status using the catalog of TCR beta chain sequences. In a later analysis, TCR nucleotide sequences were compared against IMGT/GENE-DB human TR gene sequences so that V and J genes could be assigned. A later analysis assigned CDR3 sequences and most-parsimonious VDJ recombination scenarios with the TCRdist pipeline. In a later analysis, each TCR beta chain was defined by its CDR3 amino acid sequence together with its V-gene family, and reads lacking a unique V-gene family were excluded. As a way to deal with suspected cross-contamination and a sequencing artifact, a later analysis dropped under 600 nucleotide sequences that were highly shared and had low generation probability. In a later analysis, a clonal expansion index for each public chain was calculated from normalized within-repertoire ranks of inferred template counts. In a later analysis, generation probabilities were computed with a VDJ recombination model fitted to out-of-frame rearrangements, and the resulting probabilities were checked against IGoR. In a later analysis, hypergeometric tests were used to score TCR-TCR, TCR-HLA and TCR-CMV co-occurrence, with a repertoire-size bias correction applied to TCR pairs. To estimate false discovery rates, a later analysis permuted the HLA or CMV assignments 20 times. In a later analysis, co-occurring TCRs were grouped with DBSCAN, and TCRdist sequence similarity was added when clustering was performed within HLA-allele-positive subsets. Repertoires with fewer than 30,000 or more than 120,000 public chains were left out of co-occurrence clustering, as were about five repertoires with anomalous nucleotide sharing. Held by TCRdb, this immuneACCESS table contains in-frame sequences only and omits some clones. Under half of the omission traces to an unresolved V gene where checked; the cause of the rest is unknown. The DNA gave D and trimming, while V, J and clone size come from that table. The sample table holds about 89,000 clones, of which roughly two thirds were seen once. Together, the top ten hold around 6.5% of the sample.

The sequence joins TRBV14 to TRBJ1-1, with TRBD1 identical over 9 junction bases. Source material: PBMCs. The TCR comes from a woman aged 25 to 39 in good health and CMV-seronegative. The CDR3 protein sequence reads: CASSSRQGGTEAFF. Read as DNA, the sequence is TGTGCCAGCAGCTCCCGACAGGGGGGCACTGAAGCTTTCTTT. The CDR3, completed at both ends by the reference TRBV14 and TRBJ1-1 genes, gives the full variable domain EAGVTQFPSHSVIEKGQTVTLRCDPISGHDNLYWYRRVMGKEIKFLLHFVKESKQDESGMPNNRFLAERTGGTYSTLKVQPAELEDSGVYFCASSSRQGGTEAFFGQGTRLTVV.